The entry that follows covers one TCR beta chain sequence. The antigen it recognizes is unknown. Base quality data are lacking; no much larger clone is found one base away. The data were obtained in a study of blood T cell repertoires in COVID-19 (dated by TCRdb to the early 2020s). Study-level background: Collaborator samples came from the United States, Italy and Spain and covered acute and convalescent phases of COVID-19. The samples were drawn from two sources: the first 160 participants of the ongoing ImmuneRACE study, and approximately 1,300 subjects contributed by 6 global collaborators. The material from the prospective study consisted of cDNA or gDNA derived from T cells, B-cell-depleted T cells, or PBMCs. Where available, HLA class I and class II types were taken from metadata supplied by the sample provider and were not determined by assay-based typing. The repertoires were released in a freely available public database meant as a resource for research on the immune response to SARS-CoV-2. The dataset comprised deeply sampled blood TCRbeta repertoires from subjects exposed to, actively infected with, or recovered from COVID-19. Sample metadata almost always included a de-identified subject ID, COVID-19 status, age in years and sex.

Overall study results and their limits: How much clinical and demographic metadata was included differed by source and by participant, and the metadata was provided uncurated.

TCRbeta CDR3 regions were amplified from genomic DNA by means of the immunoSEQ Assay, a bias-controlled multiplex PCR. The source study handled its data this way. The number of nucleated cells in each sample was estimated by amplification of reference gene primers within the assay. To quantify the absolute abundance of each unique TCRbeta CDR3 rearrangement, sequence reads were collapsed and filtered. For each sample, productive Simpson clonality was calculated as the square root of Simpson's diversity index across productive rearrangements. In TCRdb, the immuneACCESS table is reduced to in-frame sequences with V and J assigned. These tables do not hold every clone; where another copy was compared, an unresolved V gene accounts for under half, and the others remain unexplained. Clone size and the V and J calls come from that table; the DNA yielded D and trimming. This sample has 99,000 or so clones in its table, and approximately 80% of those were observed once. More than 20% of the sample goes to the ten largest clones.

Whole blood was collected in K2EDTA tubes by collaborating institutions according to the institutions' own protocols. For TCRbeta analysis, collaborator samples were shipped as frozen whole blood, as isolated PBMCs, or as DNA extracted from either sample type. This clonotype was obtained from a man aged 60 to 69 with acute or convalescent COVID-19. The material sequenced was peripheral blood.

The CDR3 protein sequence reads: CSVGPHGETQYF. The DNA reads as follows: TGCAGCGTGGGGCCTCACGGGGAGACCCAGTACTTC. The chain was built from TRBV29-1 and TRBJ2-5; TRBD1 is a weak D gene call, 5 bases matching. In the germline V gene, CDR1 corresponds to SQVTM and CDR2 to ANQGSEA. V is pared back by 6 bases and J by 5 bases, with 13 bases lying between the germline termini. The CDR3 measures 12 amino acids from cysteine to phenylalanine. CDR3 DNA only is kept here, 36 bases in frame from base 1.